This T cell receptor (beta chain) was identified during a study of regulatory T cells in long-lasting Graves disease (dated by TCRdb to about 2021). Notes on the research overall: In the newly diagnosed Graves' disease group, patients had been taking antithyroid drugs for less than 3 months. A total of approximately 35 samples underwent TCR sequencing: around 13 from persistent and some 20 from newly diagnosed Graves' disease patients. The study took place in China and was registered as a clinical trial. Persistent Graves' disease patients were compared with newly diagnosed Graves' disease patients by peripheral blood TCR sequencing and RNA sequencing. Overall study results and their limits: Persistent disease showed preferential use of TRBV28, TRBJ1-2 and TRBJ2-5, whereas newly diagnosed disease favored TRBV20-1 and TRBJ2-1. Patients with persistent disease shared more public clonotypes (around 2,700) than newly diagnosed patients did (more than 900). Lower TCR Shannon entropy and fewer highly expanded clones were observed in persistent Graves' disease patients than in newly diagnosed patients, which suggested clonal expansion. The study examined only peripheral blood because the primary lesion, thyroid tissue, could not be accessed. Sequencing and analysis were limited to the TCR beta chain. As a limitation, the authors acknowledged that the small sample size may reduce accuracy.

The library relied on multiplex PCR. The run used an Illumina HiSeq 4000. TCR beta libraries were built with iRepertoire HTBI primers and Arm-PCR amplification of CDR3 regions. PCR products were gel purified before sequencing. In the original analysis: A total of fewer than 70 TRBV and under 15 TRBJ segments were identified across samples and were used for gene usage analysis of CDR3 amino acid clonotypes. COPE and FqMerger were used to merge filtered high-quality paired reads into contigs. Contigs were aligned with BLAST to IMGT TRBV, TRBD and TRBJ reference genes, and CDR3 was defined per IMGT. Any clonotype with a frequency above 0.1% was counted as a highly expanded clone. Shannon entropy was used to measure repertoire diversity, and the Gini coefficient was used to measure V-J evenness. Public clonotypes were defined as clonotypes shared by more than one individual. TCRdb reworked the public reads: Q25 trimming with fastp, MiXCR clone assembly, productive beta chains retained. Entries that share a CDR3 protein sequence are merged under the most common genes and DNA. The V and J calls and clone size are TCRdb's, not the authors'. This sample holds around 450,000 distinct CDR3 sequences; around 15% were observed only once. 12% of the sample rests with the top ten.

The time point tag for this specimen amounts to: newly diagnosed GD, antithyroid drugs for less than 3 months. RNA was extracted from PBMCs in TRIzol for both TCR sequencing and RNA sequencing. Graves' disease was diagnosed according to American Thyroid Association guidelines. Patients for the study were recruited at an endocrinology department in Xi'an, China. Each patient gave approximately 8.8 milliliters of peripheral blood, collected in an EDTA anticoagulant tube. Ficoll Paque Plus density gradient separation was used to isolate PBMCs, and no additional T cell sorting was done. An Agilent 2100 Bioanalyzer and agarose gel were used to assess RNA quality, and a NanoDrop 2000 was used to measure RNA concentration. Reading the germline V gene gives CDR1 ENHRY and CDR2 SYGVKD. Including cysteine and phenylalanine, the CDR3 has 15 amino acids. The only DNA kept is the CDR3, 45 bases in frame from the first base. V lost 8 bases and J lost 0 bases; the stretch between them is 14 bases long.

Remarks on this clonotype: Its binding antigen is unknown. The sample holds no much larger clone one base away, and base qualities are not on file.

The sample was also reused in another study, on T cells in Graves' hyperthyroidism and ophthalmopathy. From that second study: Stable Graves' hyperthyroidism was defined as the absence of progression to ophthalmopathy over 18 months of follow-up. Hyperthyroidism patients were aged 18 to 65 years and newly diagnosed, with disease duration of less than 2 months. The study excluded patients with uncontrolled infections, other autoimmune diseases, pregnancy or lactation. Diagnoses were established on the basis of clinical symptoms, serum thyroxine and TRAb, thyroid ultrasound, and orbital computed tomography. The first round of RT-PCR for the TCR CDR3 was performed with the HTBI primer set and the Qiagen OneStep RT-PCR kit. Most expanded thyroid clonotypes (frequency above 0.001) were also found in blood, which suggests that blood repertoires may mirror thyroid immune responses. In cross-validation, a model built on a 13 V-J signature told ophthalmopathy apart from stable hyperthyroidism with 85% to 90% sensitivity and roughly 82% specificity, and in testing the same model reached 80%/75%. In validation, progression to ophthalmopathy was predicted by the model with 65% to 71% sensitivity and roughly 76% specificity, a median of 6.5 months before onset. A discovery cohort of around 100 patients, approximately 44 with Graves' ophthalmopathy and over 55 with stable Graves' hyperthyroidism, was used to find distinguishing TCR V-J signatures. Prospective prediction of ophthalmopathy was tested in an independent validation cohort of some 19 hyperthyroidism patients and 15 to 17 patients who later progressed to ophthalmopathy. The 95 to 100 discovery patients were divided at random into training and test sets in a 7:3 ratio. Thyroid tissue and blood T-cell repertoires from roughly six Graves' hyperthyroidism patients were also compared in the study. Following sampling, methimazole starting at 30 mg daily was given to hyperthyroidism patients, and high-dose intravenous methylprednisolone was given to ophthalmopathy patients. Libraries were constructed in a second round of multiplex PCR, after which size selection and purification were performed. The libraries were sequenced on an Illumina HiSeq2000 using paired-end 100 bp reads. Raw data were processed with SOAPnuke, discarding reads with adapters, uncalled bases, mean Phred below 15, or no exact constant-primer or identifier match. COPE v1.2.5 was used to merge high-quality paired reads, and clonotypes were defined as unique nucleotide sequences. Clonotypes were aligned to IMGT TRBV, TRBD and TRBJ reference segments using MiTCR v1.1. Analysis was restricted to V-J combinations with a frequency above 0.0001, which covered just over 98% of repertoires. A TCS score was defined as the ratio between F50 (clonal expansion) and ExV (chaos), using BLOSUM62-based TCRdist between CDR3 peptides within each V-J. Welch's t-statistics and random forest reduced fewer than 550 V-J features to under 15, which were used in a naive Bayes classifier (R e1071). No statistical method was used to set the sample size in advance, and investigators knew the group allocation. TCR Vbeta CDR3 sequencing of some 140 peripheral blood samples (over 40 ophthalmopathy, roughly 74 hyperthyroidism and around 17 progressor patients) is reported in the paper.

Recombination joined TRBV10-3 with TRBJ2-4; the D gene is perhaps TRBD2, on 7 matching bases. This receptor was taken from a man between 40 and 49 years old with Graves disease. Donor details come from another sample of the same person, matched by shared clones. The input for sequencing was peripheral blood mononuclear cells (PBMCs), taken at new diagnosis, from a patient treated with antithyroid drugs. The DNA reads TGTGCCATCGGAGGGGGGGGCGGAGCCAAAAACATTCAGTACTTC. Its translation is CAIGGGGGAKNIQYF.